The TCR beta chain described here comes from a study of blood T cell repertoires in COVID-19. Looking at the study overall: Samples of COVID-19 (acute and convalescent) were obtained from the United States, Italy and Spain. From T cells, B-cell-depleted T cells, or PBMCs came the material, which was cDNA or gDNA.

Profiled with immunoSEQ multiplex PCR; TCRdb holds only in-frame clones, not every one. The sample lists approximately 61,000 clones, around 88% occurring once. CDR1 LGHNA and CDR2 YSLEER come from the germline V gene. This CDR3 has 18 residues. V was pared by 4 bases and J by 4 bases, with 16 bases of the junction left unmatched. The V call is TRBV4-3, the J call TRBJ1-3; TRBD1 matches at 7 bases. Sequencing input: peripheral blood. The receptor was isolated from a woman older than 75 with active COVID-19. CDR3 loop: CASSPSLRGRAEGNTIYF. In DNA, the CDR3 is TGCGCCAGCAGCCCTAGCCTTAGGGGGCGTGCAGAAGGAAACACCATATATTTT.